This T cell receptor beta chain was sequenced for a study of blood T cell repertoires in COVID-19. As for the study in general: The United States, Italy and Spain were the sources of the acute and convalescent COVID-19 samples.

With 5 bases clipped from V and 4 bases from J, the junction kept 1 base outside the gene matches. The CDR3 sequence is 13 residues long. Germline assignment: CDR1 SNHLY and CDR2 FYNNEI. Only in-frame clones appear in the TCRdb table, and some are missing; sequencing was by immunoSEQ multiplex PCR. The repertoire consists of approximately 230,000 clones, with around 80% occurring once and the leading ten covering about 15%. Cohort 3 recovered donors had two negative PCRs, clearance, or symptom resolution. The sequencing input was PBMCs or T cells enriched from blood (not recorded which). This chain joins TRBV2 and TRBJ2-5; 10 nucleotides align to TRBD2. This clonotype originated in a middle-aged man who had recovered from COVID-19. The CDR3 region is CASSSSGGETQYF. The CDR3, as DNA: TGTGCCAGCAGTTCTAGCGGGGGAGAGACCCAGTACTTC.